This TCR beta chain was sequenced for a study of cytomegalovirus exposure and HLA in healthy donors. About the research overall: Roughly 92 million unique TCRs, all from HLA-typed donors, were included in an early release of the data. Study-level points and caveats: Generally TCR sequences proved uncommon, though certain public TCRs appeared in numerous donors. A later analysis associated 15,000 to 20,000 TCR beta sequences with HLA alleles at a 0.05 false discovery rate. In a later analysis, the majority of CMV-associated beta chains seemingly showed HLA restriction.

As regards this clone: Its antigen is currently unknown.

PCR was performed using 60 Vbeta and 13 Jbeta primers. Using immunoSEQ multiplex PCR, the repertoire was profiled, and TCRdb retains in-frame clones only, with some absent. The sample gives 150,000 or so clones, less than 90% of which show up once; around 6.5% is in the top ten. This CDR3 contains 15 residues. Germline V gene data show CDR1 as KGHSH and CDR2 as LQKENI. V shed 3 bases and J shed 3 bases, with 14 bases lying between them. This rearrangement joins TRBV18 to TRBJ1-2; possible D gene TRBD1, 6 bases. Input material: PBMCs. The receptor was isolated from a male donor in good health and CMV-seropositive. The CDR3 region has the DNA TGTGCCAGCTCACCGTCGGTAGGGGGGGACTATGGCTACACCTTC. This codes for CASSPSVGGDYGYTF.